This T cell receptor beta chain was captured by sequencing in a study of identical twins. Study-level points and caveats: Out-of-frame alpha sequences shared by twins were enriched for low generation probability. One should note that invariant MAIT and iNKT cells could partly confound zero-insertion analyses.

MiXCR was run by TCRdb on the 5' RACE reads, yielding one entry per CDR3 protein. Counted here are 600,000 to 850,000 distinct CDR3 sequences, 15% to 20% occurring once; the ten biggest clones make up approximately 14%. In the case of this clonotype: Antigen: not known.

V was shortened by 5 bases and J by 10 bases, with 16 bases between the two germline ends. This CDR3 contains 12 residues. Germline assignment: CDR1 DFQATT and CDR2 SNEGSKA (reference sequence). These data are also associated with another study on T cells expressing NK-cell markers. This second study says: Sorted T-cell subsets CD3+CD56+NKG2C+, CD3+CD56+NKG2C- and CD3+CD56-NKG2C+ were TCR beta-sequenced. Where several donors were concerned, these clonotypes also led the CD3+CD56-NKG2C+ fraction.

This clonotype originated in a woman aged 18-29 years in good health. The sample was PBMCs. The J gene is TRBJ2-3, the V gene TRBV20-1, with unresolved D. The CDR3 protein is CSASPRWDAQYF. The CDR3 nucleotides read TGCAGTGCTTCACCTCGTTGGGATGCGCAGTATTTT.